These 10 T cell receptor beta chains were all obtained from the same sample, sequenced in a study of identical twins. TCRdb called the 5' RACE reads again in MiXCR, with one record for every CDR3 protein. The sample includes around 250,000 distinct CDR3 sequences, roughly 12% of them seen just once. The data were also submitted as part of a second study, on yellow fever vaccine responses in identical twins.

Input material: memory (CD45RO+) T cells sorted from blood. The receptors stem from a woman aged 18-29 years in good health.

This clonotype showed up many times. The CDR3 DNA sequence: TGCGCCAGCAGCTTGGGCGGGACAGCATCCTACAATGAGCAGTTCTTC. Its translation is CASSLGGTASYNEQFF. The chain combines TRBV5-1 with TRBJ2-1, with D possibly being TRBD1 (7 bases). CDR1 and CDR2 from the germline V gene are SGHRS and YFSETQ. Deletions cut 0 bases from V and 1 base from J, with 11 bases between. CDR3 length equals 16 residues.

There are many counts of this clonotype. This chain uses TRBV20-1 with TRBJ1-6, with a tentative D call TRBD1 (5 bases). Germline V lookup: CDR1 DFQATT, CDR2 SNEGSKA (reference sequence). V lost 0 bases to trimming and J lost 5 bases, with 8 bases between them. CDR3 size: 14 residues. The CDR3: CSARDRRDNSPLHF. The CDR3 nucleotides read TGCAGTGCTAGAGATCGCAGGGATAATTCACCCCTCCACTTT.

In its sample, this clonotype was seen a few times. The chain employs TRBV18 and TRBJ2-5; D gene uncertain. The germline gives CDR1 KGHSH, CDR2 LQKENI. The CDR3 totals 13 residues. Trimming cost V 2 bases and J 7 bases, with 11 bases left between them. The CDR3 loop reads CASSPTAWGTQYF. The CDR3 DNA follows: TGTGCCAGCTCACCAACGGCCTGGGGGACCCAGTACTTC.

The sample holds a few counts of this clonotype. The chain joins TRBV2 to TRBJ1-4, with TRBD1 matching 10 bases. The CDR3 is 14 amino acids. The V gene end was trimmed by 7 bases and the J gene end by 7 bases; junction bases not matched to a gene: 6. Germline V gene lookup returns CDR1 SNHLY and CDR2 FYNNEI. CDR3 region: CASTLTGGGEKLFF. The CDR3 DNA is TGTGCCAGCACCTTGACAGGGGGCGGTGAAAAACTGTTTTTT.

This clonotype showed up just a few times. The chain carries TRBV24-1 and TRBJ2-3; TRBD2 is a possible D gene (7 bases). Germline-derived CDR1 and CDR2 are KGHDR and SFDVKD. V lost 3 bases and J lost 8, with 20 bases in between. The CDR3 length is 16 residues. The DNA for the CDR3 is TGTGCCACCAGTGATGGGGGGGCCAGCTCCCTAAGTACGCAGTATTTT. It codes for CATSDGGASSLSTQYF.

In its sample, this clonotype was seen a few times. The chain joins TRBV20-1 to TRBJ1-4, with unresolved D. The germline CDR1 and CDR2 sequences are DFQATT and SNEGSKA (reference sequence). This CDR3 is built from 10 residues. CDR3: CSATLEKLFF. The DNA for the CDR3 is TGCAGCGCCACCCTGGAAAAACTGTTTTTT.

This clonotype was recorded a few times. This chain links TRBV20-1 with TRBJ2-1; D might be TRBD1 (8 bases). V gave up 5 bases and J gave up 2 bases, with 13 bases separating them. In germline, CDR1 is DFQATT, CDR2 SNEGSKA (reference sequence). This CDR3 comprises 14 residues. The chain's CDR3 is CSAPQGGTYNEQFF. CDR3 bases: TGCAGTGCTCCACAGGGGGGGACCTACAATGAGCAGTTCTTC.

This clonotype came up a few times. The rearrangement links TRBV6-6 to TRBJ2-4, with TRBD1 matching over 10 bases. The CDR3 totals 15 residues. The J segment lost 4 bases and the V segment lost 2 bases, leaving 2 bases of the junction unmatched. Germline V lookup: CDR1 MNHNY, CDR2 SVGAGI (reference sequence). The CDR3 is CASSYEGQGKNIQYF. The CDR3 DNA follows: TGTGCCAGCAGTTACGAGGGACAGGGGAAAAACATTCAGTACTTC.

This clonotype appeared a few times. The chain employs TRBV28 and TRBJ2-5; TRBD1 aligns across 12 bases. The CDR3 is made up of 15 amino acids. The V gene's germline CDR1 is MDHEN and CDR2 SYDVKM. V lost 6 bases to trimming and J lost 5 bases; unmatched junction nucleotides: 7. In nucleotides, the CDR3 is TGTGCCAGCAGCCAGGGACAGGGGGCGCGTGAGACCCAGTACTTC. Translating gives CASSQGQGARETQYF.

This chain connects TRBV5-1 to TRBJ2-1; D tentatively reads TRBD1 or TRBD2 (5 bases each). V was pared by 0 bases and J by 7 bases, with 17 bases between. Per germline, CDR1 SGHRS and CDR2 YFSETQ. This CDR3 spans 16 amino acids. The CDR3 reads CASSLAGPSVTNEQFF. The CDR3 DNA sequence: TGCGCCAGCAGCTTGGCGGGACCCTCGGTTACAAATGAGCAGTTCTTC.